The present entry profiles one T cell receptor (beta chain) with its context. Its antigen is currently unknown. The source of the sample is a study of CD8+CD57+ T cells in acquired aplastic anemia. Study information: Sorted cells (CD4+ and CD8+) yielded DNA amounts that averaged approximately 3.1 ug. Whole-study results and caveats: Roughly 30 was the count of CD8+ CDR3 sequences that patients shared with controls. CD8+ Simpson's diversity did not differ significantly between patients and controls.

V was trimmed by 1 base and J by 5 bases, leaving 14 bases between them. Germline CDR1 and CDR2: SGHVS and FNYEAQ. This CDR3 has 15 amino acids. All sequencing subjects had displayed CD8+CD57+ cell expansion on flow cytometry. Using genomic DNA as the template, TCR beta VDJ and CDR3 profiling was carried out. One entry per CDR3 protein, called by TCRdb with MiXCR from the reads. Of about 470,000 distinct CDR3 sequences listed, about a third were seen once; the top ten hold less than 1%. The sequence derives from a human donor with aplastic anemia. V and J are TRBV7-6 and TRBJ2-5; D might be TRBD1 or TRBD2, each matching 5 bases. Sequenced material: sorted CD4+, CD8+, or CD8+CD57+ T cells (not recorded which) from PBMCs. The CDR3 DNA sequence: TGTGCCAGCAGCTTAGGGTCGCAGGGACGGGAGACCCAGTACTTC. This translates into CASSLGSQGRETQYF.